The rows below give T cell receptor beta chains drawn from one sample of a study of cytomegalovirus exposure and HLA in healthy donors. Assay used: immunoSEQ multiplex PCR; TCRdb lists only in-frame clones, some missing. The table lists some 110,000 clones, 73% of them singletons, with less than 5% in the top ten. Sequenced input: PBMCs. All receptors come from a man between 60 and 75 years old in good health and CMV-seropositive. Both conserved end residues are part of each CDR3. D genes are given only for firm matches. Clone size is given for some rows only: seen once, a few or many times, or a class if the clone is expanded.

TRBV5-4,11,NA,TRBJ2-1,NA,CASSLSGEQFF,TGTGCCAGCAGCTTGAGCGGTGAGCAGTTCTTC
TRBV5-1,15,NA,TRBJ1-3,few,CASSLATGTGNTIYF,TGCGCCAGCAGCTTGGCCACAGGGACGGGAAACACCATATATTTT
TRBV5-1,15,TRBD2,TRBJ2-7,NA,CASSRGLAGAYEQYF,TGCGCCAGCAGCCGGGGACTAGCGGGGGCCTACGAGCAGTACTTC
TRBV6-1,14,NA,TRBJ2-7,NA,CASRDLLTSYEQYF,TGTGCCAGCAGGGACTTACTGACTTCCTACGAGCAGTACTTC
TRBV6-1,15,NA,TRBJ1-2,few,CASSEFERIHYGYTF,TGTGCCAGCAGTGAATTTGAGAGAATACACTATGGCTACACCTTC
TRBV5-1,14,NA,TRBJ2-7,NA,CASRTQGGGYEQYF,TGCGCCAGCAGGACACAGGGTGGGGGTTACGAGCAGTACTTC
TRBV28,14,NA,TRBJ2-3,NA,CASSFNTHTDTQYF,TGTGCCAGCAGTTTTAACACCCACACAGATACGCAGTATTTT
TRBV28,15,NA,TRBJ1-1,NA,CASSSPGYSDTEAFF,TGTGCCAGCAGTTCACCCGGGTATAGTGACACTGAAGCTTTCTTT
TRBV28,19,NA,TRBJ2-1,NA,CASSITWGLPGSSYNEQFF,TGTGCCAGCAGTATTACGTGGGGTCTCCCGGGAAGCTCCTACAATGAGCAGTTCTTC
TRBV2,15,TRBD1,TRBJ1-5,NA,CASSRDSGGGQPQHF,TGTGCCAGCAGTCGGGACAGTGGGGGCGGTCAGCCCCAGCATTTT
TRBV6-1,16,TRBD1,TRBJ1-2,NA,CASSEFAGGYNYGYTF,TGTGCCAGCAGTGAGTTTGCAGGGGGGTACAACTATGGCTACACCTTC
TRBV19,14,NA,TRBJ2-7,NA,CASRRTRGSYEQYF,TGTGCCAGTAGAAGGACGAGGGGGTCCTACGAGCAGTACTTC
TRBV6-1,14,NA,TRBJ2-7,NA,CASGLAEIYNEQYF,TGTGCCAGCGGTCTGGCGGAGATCTACAACGAGCAGTACTTC
TRBV2,15,TRBD1,TRBJ1-5,NA,CASSSDRGLYQPQHF,TGTGCCAGCAGTTCGGACAGGGGATTATACCAGCCCCAGCATTTT
TRBV5-1,13,NA,TRBJ1-2,once,CASSSQGNYGYTF,TGCGCCAGCAGCTCGCAGGGGAACTATGGCTACACCTTC
TRBV5-1,17,NA,TRBJ1-6,few,CASSSWTASSYNSPLHF,TGCGCCAGCAGCTCTTGGACAGCTAGCTCCTATAATTCACCCCTCCACTTT
TRBV4-2,17,TRBD1,TRBJ1-4,few,CASSQDPPGQHNEKLFF,TGTGCCAGCAGCCAAGATCCACCGGGACAGCATAATGAAAAACTGTTTTTT
TRBV10-2,14,NA,TRBJ2-3,NA,CASKHLAKADTQYF,TGCGCCAGCAAACACCTAGCGAAAGCAGATACGCAGTATTTT
TRBV27,13,NA,TRBJ2-5,NA,CASRVTLRETQYF,TGTGCCAGCAGGGTGACTCTCCGGGAGACCCAGTACTTC
TRBV11-1,13,TRBD1,TRBJ2-2,NA,CASKDRGPGELFF,TGTGCCAGCAAGGACAGGGGGCCCGGGGAGCTGTTTTTT
TRBV4-2,13,NA,TRBJ2-5,NA,CASSQDSQETQYF,TGTGCCAGCAGCCAAGACAGCCAAGAGACCCAGTACTTC
TRBV7-9,12,NA,TRBJ1-4,NA,CSSSLPNEKLFF,TGTTCCAGCAGCTTACCGAATGAAAAACTGTTTTTT
TRBV7-9,15,NA,TRBJ1-1,NA,CASSPRQTVNTEAFF,TGTGCCAGCAGCCCTCGACAGACTGTGAACACTGAAGCTTTCTTT
TRBV6-1,14,NA,TRBJ1-2,few,CASSESQVVYGYTF,TGTGCCAGCAGTGAATCACAGGTGGTCTATGGCTACACCTTC
TRBV29-1,12,NA,TRBJ1-2,NA,CSVDGRGLGYTF,TGCAGCGTTGATGGCAGGGGCCTAGGCTACACCTTC
TRBV6-5,13,NA,TRBJ1-1,NA,CASSYVGYTEAFF,TGTGCCAGCAGTTACGTGGGCTACACTGAAGCTTTCTTT
TRBV5-1,15,NA,TRBJ1-2,NA,CASSLEGRANYGYTF,TGCGCCAGCAGCTTGGAAGGCAGGGCTAACTATGGCTACACCTTC
TRBV18,14,NA,TRBJ2-5,NA,CASSPWNSQETQYF,TGTGCCAGCTCACCATGGAACAGCCAAGAGACCCAGTACTTC
TRBV5-1,13,NA,TRBJ2-7,once,CASSLERGYEQYF,TGCGCCAGCAGCTTGGAAAGGGGCTACGAGCAGTACTTC
TRBV14,13,NA,TRBJ1-6,NA,CASSQQARSPLHF,TGTGCCAGCAGCCAACAGGCCCGGTCACCCCTCCACTTT
TRBV6-1,13,NA,TRBJ2-2,NA,CASTGPNTGELFF,TGTGCCAGCACTGGGCCAAACACCGGGGAGCTGTTTTTT
TRBV29-1,14,NA,TRBJ2-3,NA,CSLDSSPDTDTQYF,TGCAGCCTCGATTCTAGCCCTGACACAGATACGCAGTATTTT
TRBV5-4,15,NA,TRBJ2-6,NA,CASLPTTSGANVLTF,TGTGCCAGCCTGCCGACGACTTCCGGGGCCAACGTCCTGACTTTC
TRBV2,14,NA,TRBJ1-3,NA,CASSPSISGNTIYF,TGTGCCAGCAGCCCTAGTATCTCTGGAAACACCATATATTTT
TRBV4-1,16,TRBD1,TRBJ2-3,NA,CASSQGRTGVTDTQYF,TGCGCCAGCAGCCAAGGTAGGACAGGGGTCACAGATACGCAGTATTTT
TRBV6-5,16,TRBD1,TRBJ2-1,NA,CASSSHDRGGFNEQFF,TGTGCCAGCAGTTCGCACGACAGGGGGGGGTTCAATGAGCAGTTCTTC
TRBV5-8,15,NA,TRBJ2-5,NA,CASSLRGRGQETQYF,TGTGCCAGCAGCTTGAGGGGGCGGGGTCAAGAGACCCAGTACTTC
TRBV1,14,NA,TRBJ2-5,NA,CTSRASGGQETQYF,TGCACCAGCAGGGCTAGCGGGGGCCAAGAGACCCAGTACTTC
TRBV30,13,NA,TRBJ2-4,few,CAWSVGKGVIQYF,TGTGCCTGGTCTGTGGGGAAGGGGGTCATTCAGTACTTC
TRBV20-1,11,NA,TRBJ2-1,NA,CSAREGHEQFF,TGCAGTGCTAGAGAGGGGCATGAGCAGTTCTTC
TRBV2,16,TRBD1,TRBJ2-2,NA,CASSGQGVSNTGELFF,TGTGCCAGCAGTGGACAGGGAGTTAGTAACACCGGGGAGCTGTTTTTT
TRBV6-5,16,NA,TRBJ2-3,NA,CASSYGGQRGADTQYF,TGTGCCAGCAGTTACGGGGGACAACGGGGTGCAGATACGCAGTATTTT
TRBV7-2,15,NA,TRBJ2-2,NA,CASSLEQFNTGELFF,TGTGCCAGCAGCTTAGAACAATTTAACACCGGGGAGCTGTTTTTT
TRBV7-7,13,TRBD1,TRBJ2-5,NA,CASSRDRGETQYF,TGTGCTAGCAGCCGGGACAGGGGAGAGACCCAGTACTTC
TRBV15,13,NA,TRBJ1-2,NA,CATSRRGDGGYTF,TGTGCCACCAGCAGAAGGGGTGACGGGGGCTACACCTTC
TRBV19,14,TRBD1,TRBJ2-3,NA,CASQDRGFTDTQYF,TGTGCCAGTCAGGACAGGGGATTCACAGATACGCAGTATTTT
TRBV28,15,NA,TRBJ2-7,NA,CASSLTGRGSYEQYF,TGTGCCAGCAGTTTGACGGGCAGGGGATCCTACGAGCAGTACTTC